This record looks at one T cell receptor beta chain sequence and its context. The CDR3 spans 14 residues. With V trimmed by 7 bases and J by 7 bases, 6 bases remained unmatched. CDR1 is DFQATT and CDR2 is SNEGSKA in the germline V gene (reference sequence). One entry per CDR3 protein, called by TCRdb with MiXCR from the 5' RACE reads. Here the sample spans about 340,000 distinct CDR3 sequences, over 8% being singletons. These data are taken from a study of T cells after yellow fever vaccination. Across the study: Fractions with few cells were prepared using SMART-Seq v4 Ultra Low Input.

This TCR came from a man aged 18 to 35 who received the YFV17D yellow fever vaccine. The gene calls are TRBV20-1 and TRBJ2-1, with 14 nucleotides matching TRBD2. This sample comprised PBMCs, obtained on the day of the first yellow fever vaccination. The CDR3 bases are TGCAGTGGCCGACTAGCGGGGGGGCGGAATGAGCAGTTCTTC. Amino acids: CSGRLAGGRNEQFF.